This T cell receptor (beta chain) was obtained from a study of blood T cell repertoires in COVID-19. At the level of the study: Sample material is recorded as cDNA or gDNA derived from T cells, B-cell-depleted T cells, or PBMCs.

Using immunoSEQ multiplex PCR, the repertoire was profiled, and TCRdb retains in-frame clones only, with some absent. The sample contains about 74,000 clones, approximately 88% of which appear only once. Germline assignment: CDR1 SGHDT and CDR2 YYEEEE. Trimming cost V 0 bases and J 5 bases; bases outside gene matches: 7. The CDR3 is 15 residues long. The chain couples TRBV5-6 to TRBJ2-5; 7 bases line up with TRBD2. The sequence derives from a man aged 45-65 years with active COVID-19. Sequencing input: peripheral blood. Here the CDR3 reads CASSLALAEGETQYF. As DNA, the CDR3 is TGTGCCAGCAGCTTGGCTCTAGCGGAAGGGGAGACCCAGTACTTC.